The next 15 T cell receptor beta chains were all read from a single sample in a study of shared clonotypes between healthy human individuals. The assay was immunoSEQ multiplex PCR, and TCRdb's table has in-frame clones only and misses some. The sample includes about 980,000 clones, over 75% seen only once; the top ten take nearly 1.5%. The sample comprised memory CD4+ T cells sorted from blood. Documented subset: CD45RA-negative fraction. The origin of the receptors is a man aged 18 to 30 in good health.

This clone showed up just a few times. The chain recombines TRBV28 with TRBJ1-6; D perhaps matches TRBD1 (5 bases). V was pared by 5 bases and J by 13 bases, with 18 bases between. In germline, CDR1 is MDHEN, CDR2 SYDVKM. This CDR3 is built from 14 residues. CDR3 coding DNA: TGTGCCAGCAGTGCCGGGACGGCGGTGAGGCCCCTCCACTTT. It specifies CASSAGTAVRPLHF.

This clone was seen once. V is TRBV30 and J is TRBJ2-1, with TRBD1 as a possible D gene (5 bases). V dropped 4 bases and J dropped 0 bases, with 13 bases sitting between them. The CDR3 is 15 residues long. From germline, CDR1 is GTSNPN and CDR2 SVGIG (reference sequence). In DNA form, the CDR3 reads TGTGCCTGGATGACTGACAGCTACTCCTACAATGAGCAGTTCTTC. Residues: CAWMTDSYSYNEQFF.

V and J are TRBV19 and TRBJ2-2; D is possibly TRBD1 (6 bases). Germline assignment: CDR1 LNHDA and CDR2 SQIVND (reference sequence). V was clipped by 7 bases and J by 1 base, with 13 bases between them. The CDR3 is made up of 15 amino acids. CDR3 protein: CASTTSDRNTGELFF. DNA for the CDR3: TGTGCCAGTACTACCTCGGACAGGAACACCGGGGAGCTGTTTTTT.

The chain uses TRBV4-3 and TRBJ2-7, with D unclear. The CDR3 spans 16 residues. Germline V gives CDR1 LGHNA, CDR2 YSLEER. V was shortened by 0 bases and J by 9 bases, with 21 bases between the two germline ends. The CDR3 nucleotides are TGCGCCAGCAGCCAAGAGTTTTCCGATACTCGGGTGGGGCAGTACTTC. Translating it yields CASSQEFSDTRVGQYF.

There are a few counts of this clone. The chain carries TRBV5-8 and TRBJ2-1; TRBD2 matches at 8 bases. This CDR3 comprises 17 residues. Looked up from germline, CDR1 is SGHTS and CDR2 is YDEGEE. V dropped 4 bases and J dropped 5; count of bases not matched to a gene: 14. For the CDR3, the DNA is TGTGCCAGCAGCCAAGGAACCTTCACTAGCGGCAACAATGAGCAGTTCTTC. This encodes CASSQGTFTSGNNEQFF.

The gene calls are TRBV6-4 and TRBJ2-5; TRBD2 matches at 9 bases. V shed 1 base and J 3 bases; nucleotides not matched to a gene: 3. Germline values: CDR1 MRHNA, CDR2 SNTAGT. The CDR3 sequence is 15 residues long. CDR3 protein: CASSDLAGAEETQYF. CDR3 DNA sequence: TGTGCCAGCAGTGACTTAGCGGGGGCAGAAGAGACCCAGTACTTC.

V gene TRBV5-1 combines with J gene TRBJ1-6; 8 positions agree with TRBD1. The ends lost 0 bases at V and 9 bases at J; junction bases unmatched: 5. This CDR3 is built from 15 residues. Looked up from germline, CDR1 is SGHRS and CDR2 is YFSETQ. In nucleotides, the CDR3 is TGCGCCAGCAGCTTGGAGGGACAGGCTGGTTCACCCCTCCACTTT. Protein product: CASSLEGQAGSPLHF.

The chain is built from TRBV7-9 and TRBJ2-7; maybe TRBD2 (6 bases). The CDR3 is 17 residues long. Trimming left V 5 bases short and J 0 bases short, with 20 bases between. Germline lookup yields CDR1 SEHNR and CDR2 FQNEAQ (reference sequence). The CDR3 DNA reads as TGTGCCAGCAGCAGAGCAAGGGCTAGCGATAGCTCCTACGAGCAGTACTTC. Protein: CASSRARASDSSYEQYF.

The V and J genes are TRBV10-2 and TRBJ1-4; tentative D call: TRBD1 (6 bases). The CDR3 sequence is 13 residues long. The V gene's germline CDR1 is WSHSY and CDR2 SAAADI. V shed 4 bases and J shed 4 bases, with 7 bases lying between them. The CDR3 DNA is TGCGCCAGCAGTGCACAGGGTAATGAAAAACTGTTTTTT. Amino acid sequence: CASSAQGNEKLFF.

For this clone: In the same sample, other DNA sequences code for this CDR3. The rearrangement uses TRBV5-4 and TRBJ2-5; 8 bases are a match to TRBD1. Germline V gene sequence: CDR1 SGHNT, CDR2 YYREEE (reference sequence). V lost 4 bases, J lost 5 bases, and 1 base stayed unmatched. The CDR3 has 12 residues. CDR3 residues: CASSRDRETQYF. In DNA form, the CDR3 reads TGTGCCAGCAGCCGGGACAGGGAGACCCAGTACTTC. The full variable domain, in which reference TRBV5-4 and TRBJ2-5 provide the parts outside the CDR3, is ETGVTQSPTHLIKTRGQQVTLRCSSQSGHNTVSWYQQALGQGPQFIFQYYREEENGRGNFPPRFSGLQFPNYSSELNVNALELDDSALYLCASSRDRETQYFGPGTRLLVL.

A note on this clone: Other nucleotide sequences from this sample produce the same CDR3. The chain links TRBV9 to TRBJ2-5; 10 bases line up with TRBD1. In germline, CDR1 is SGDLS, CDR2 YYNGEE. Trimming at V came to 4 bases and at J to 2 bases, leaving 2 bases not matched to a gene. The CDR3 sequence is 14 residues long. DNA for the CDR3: TGTGCCAGCAGCCGGGACAGGGGACAAGAGACCCAGTACTTC. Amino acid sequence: CASSRDRGQETQYF.

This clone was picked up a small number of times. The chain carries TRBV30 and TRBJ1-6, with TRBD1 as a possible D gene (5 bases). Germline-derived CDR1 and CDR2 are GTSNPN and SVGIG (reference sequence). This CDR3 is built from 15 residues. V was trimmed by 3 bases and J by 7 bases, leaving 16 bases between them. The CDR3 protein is CAWSSESGGNSPLHF. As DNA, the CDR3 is TGTGCCTGGAGCTCGGAGAGCGGGGGAAATTCACCCCTCCACTTT.

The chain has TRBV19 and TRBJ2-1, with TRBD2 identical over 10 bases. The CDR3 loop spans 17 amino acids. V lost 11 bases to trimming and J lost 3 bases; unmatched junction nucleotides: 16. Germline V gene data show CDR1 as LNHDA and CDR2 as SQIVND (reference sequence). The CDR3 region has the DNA TGTGCCCTCCCCCCCGGCCTAGCGGGAGTCCTCTACAATGAGCAGTTCTTC. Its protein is CALPPGLAGVLYNEQFF.

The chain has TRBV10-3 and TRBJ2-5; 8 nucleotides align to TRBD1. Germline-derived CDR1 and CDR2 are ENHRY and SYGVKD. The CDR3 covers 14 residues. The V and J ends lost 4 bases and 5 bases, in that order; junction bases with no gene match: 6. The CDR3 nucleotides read TGTGCCATCAGTGTACAGGGGGACAGGGAGACCCAGTACTTC. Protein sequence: CAISVQGDRETQYF.

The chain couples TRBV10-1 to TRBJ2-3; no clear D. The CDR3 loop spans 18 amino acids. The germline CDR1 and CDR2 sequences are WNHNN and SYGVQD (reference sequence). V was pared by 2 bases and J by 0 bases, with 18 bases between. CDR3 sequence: CASSETAVTTTSTDTQYF. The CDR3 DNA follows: TGCGCCAGCAGTGAGACAGCCGTGACAACTACTAGCACAGATACGCAGTATTTT.